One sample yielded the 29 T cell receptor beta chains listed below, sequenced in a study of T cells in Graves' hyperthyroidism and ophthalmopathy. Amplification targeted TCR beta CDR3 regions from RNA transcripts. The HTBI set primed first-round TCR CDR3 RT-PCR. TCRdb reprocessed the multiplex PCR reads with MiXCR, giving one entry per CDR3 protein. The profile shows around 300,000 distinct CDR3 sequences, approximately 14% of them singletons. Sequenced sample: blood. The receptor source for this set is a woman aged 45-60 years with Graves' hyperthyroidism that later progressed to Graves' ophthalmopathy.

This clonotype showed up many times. Here the CDR3 reads CASSQERDRGRSPLHF. CDR3 nucleotides: TGCGCCAGCAGCCAAGAGCGAGACAGGGGGCGTTCACCCCTCCACTTT. The chain recombines TRBV4-1 with TRBJ1-6; 10 positions match TRBD1. This CDR3 is 16 amino acids long. After removal of 0 bases from V and 9 bases from J, the junction contained 5 bases not matched to a gene. CDR1 is MGHRA, CDR2 YSYEKL, per germline.

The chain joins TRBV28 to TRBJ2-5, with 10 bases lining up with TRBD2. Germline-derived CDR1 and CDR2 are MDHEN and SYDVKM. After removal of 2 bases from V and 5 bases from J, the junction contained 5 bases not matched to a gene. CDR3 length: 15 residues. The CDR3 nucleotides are TGTGCCAGCAGTTTACTAGCGGGAGTAGGCGAGACCCAGTACTTC. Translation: CASSLLAGVGETQYF.

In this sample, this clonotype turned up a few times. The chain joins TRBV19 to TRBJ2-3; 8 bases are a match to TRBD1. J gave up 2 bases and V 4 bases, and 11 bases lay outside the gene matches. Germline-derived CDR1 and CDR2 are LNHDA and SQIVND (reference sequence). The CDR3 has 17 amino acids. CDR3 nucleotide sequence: TGTGCCAGTAGTAAGACCCGACAGGGGTGGGTCACAGATACGCAGTATTTT. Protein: CASSKTRQGWVTDTQYF.

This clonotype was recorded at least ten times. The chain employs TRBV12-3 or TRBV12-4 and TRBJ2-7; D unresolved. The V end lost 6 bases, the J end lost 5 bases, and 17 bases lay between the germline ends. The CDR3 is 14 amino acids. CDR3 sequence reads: CASSPGPPGHEQYF. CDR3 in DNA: TGTGCCAGCAGCCCAGGACCGCCGGGCCACGAGCAGTACTTC.

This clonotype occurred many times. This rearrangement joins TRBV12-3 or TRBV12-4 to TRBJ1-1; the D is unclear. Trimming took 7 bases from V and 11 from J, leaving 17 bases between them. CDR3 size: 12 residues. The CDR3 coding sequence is TGTGCCAGCACCCTGGAGGTAGGAGAGGCTTTCTTT. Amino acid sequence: CASTLEVGEAFF.

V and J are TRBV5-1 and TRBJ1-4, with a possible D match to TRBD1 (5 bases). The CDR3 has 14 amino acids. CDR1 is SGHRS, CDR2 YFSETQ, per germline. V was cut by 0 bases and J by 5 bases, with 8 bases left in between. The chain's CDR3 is CASSLAAGNEKLFF. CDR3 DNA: TGCGCCAGCAGCTTGGCGGCAGGGAATGAAAAACTGTTTTTT.

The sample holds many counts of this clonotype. CDR3 in DNA: TGTGCCAGCAGCGTAGCTAGCGGGAATTCCCCCGGGGAGCTGTTTTTT. Protein product: CASSVASGNSPGELFF. The chain recombines TRBV9 with TRBJ2-2, with 9 bases identical to TRBD2. Germline assignment: CDR1 SGDLS and CDR2 YYNGEE. Unmatched junction bases numbered 6, after V lost 0 bases and J lost 6 bases. The CDR3 totals 16 residues. Looking up the rest from reference TRBV9 and TRBJ2-2 gives the full variable domain: DSGVTQTPKHLITATGQRVTLRCSPRSGDLSVYWYQQSLDQGLQFLIQYYNGEERAKGNILERFSAQQFPDLHSELNLSSLELGDSALYFCASSVASGNSPGELFFGEGSRLTVL.

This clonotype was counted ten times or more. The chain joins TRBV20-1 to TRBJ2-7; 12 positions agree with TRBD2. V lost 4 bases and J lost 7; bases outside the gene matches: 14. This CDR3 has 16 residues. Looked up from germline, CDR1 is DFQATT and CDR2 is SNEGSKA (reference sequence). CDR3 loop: CSATPQTSGSIEEQYF. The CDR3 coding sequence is TGCAGTGCTACTCCTCAGACTAGCGGGAGTATCGAGGAGCAGTACTTC.

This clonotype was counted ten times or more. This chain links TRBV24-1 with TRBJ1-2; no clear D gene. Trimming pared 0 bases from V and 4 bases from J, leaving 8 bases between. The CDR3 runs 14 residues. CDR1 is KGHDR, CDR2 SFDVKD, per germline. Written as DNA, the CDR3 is TGTGCCACCAGTGATTTGCAGGACGGCTATGGCTACACCTTC. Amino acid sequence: CATSDLQDGYGYTF.

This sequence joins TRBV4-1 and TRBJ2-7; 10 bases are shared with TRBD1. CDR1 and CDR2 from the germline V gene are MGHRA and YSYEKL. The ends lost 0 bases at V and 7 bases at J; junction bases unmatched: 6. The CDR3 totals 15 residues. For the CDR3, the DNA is TGCGCCAGCAGCCAAGATAGACAGGGGGCCGAAGAGCAGTACTTC. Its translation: CASSQDRQGAEEQYF.

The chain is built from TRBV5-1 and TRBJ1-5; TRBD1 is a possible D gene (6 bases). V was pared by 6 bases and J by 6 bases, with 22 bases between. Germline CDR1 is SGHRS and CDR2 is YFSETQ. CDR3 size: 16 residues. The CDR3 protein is CASKPFGGEGGQPQHF. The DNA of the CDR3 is TGCGCCAGCAAACCTTTTGGAGGGGAGGGGGGTCAGCCCCAGCATTTT.

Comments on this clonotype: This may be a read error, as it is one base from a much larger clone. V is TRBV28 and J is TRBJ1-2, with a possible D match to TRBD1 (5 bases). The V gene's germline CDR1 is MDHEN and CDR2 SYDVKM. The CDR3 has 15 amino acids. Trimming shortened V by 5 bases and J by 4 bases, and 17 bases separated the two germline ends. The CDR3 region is CASSPRDPEGYGYTF. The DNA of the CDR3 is TGTGCCAGCAGTCCCCGGGACCCTGAAGGCTATGGCTACACCTTC.

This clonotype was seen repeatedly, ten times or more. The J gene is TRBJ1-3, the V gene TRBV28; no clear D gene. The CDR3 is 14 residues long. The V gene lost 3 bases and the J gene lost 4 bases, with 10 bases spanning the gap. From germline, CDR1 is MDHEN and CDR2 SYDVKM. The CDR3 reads CASSLGGPGNTIYF. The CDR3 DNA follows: TGTGCCAGCAGTTTGGGTGGGCCAGGAAACACCATATATTTT.

The CDR3 loop reads CASSFAGHPFNEQFF. The CDR3 DNA follows: TGTGCCAGCAGTTTCGCGGGACATCCTTTTAATGAGCAGTTCTTC. The chain carries TRBV28 and TRBJ2-1, with D perhaps being TRBD1 or TRBD2 (6 bases each). Germline V gene sequence: CDR1 MDHEN, CDR2 SYDVKM. This CDR3 region has 15 residues. Trimming left V 3 bases short and J 7 bases short, with 16 bases between.

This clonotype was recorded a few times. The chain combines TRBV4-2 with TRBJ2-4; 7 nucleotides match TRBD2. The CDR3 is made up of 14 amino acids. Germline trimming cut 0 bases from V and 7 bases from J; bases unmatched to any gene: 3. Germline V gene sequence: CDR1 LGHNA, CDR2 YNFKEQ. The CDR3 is CASSQEGAGNIQYF. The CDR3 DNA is TGTGCCAGCAGCCAAGAGGGAGCGGGGAACATTCAGTACTTC.

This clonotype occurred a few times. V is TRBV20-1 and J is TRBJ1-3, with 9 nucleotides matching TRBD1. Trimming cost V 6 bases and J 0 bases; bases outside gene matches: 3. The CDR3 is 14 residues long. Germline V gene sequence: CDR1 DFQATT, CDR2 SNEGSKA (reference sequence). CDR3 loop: CSARTGVSGNTIYF. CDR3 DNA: TGCAGTGCGAGGACAGGGGTCTCTGGAAACACCATATATTTT.

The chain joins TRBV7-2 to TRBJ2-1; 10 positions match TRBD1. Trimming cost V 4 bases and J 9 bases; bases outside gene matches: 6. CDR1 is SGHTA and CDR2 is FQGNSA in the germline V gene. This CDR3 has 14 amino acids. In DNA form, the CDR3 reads TGTGCCAGCAGCTCCCGACAGGGGGCGTTTGAGCAGTTCTTC. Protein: CASSSRQGAFEQFF.

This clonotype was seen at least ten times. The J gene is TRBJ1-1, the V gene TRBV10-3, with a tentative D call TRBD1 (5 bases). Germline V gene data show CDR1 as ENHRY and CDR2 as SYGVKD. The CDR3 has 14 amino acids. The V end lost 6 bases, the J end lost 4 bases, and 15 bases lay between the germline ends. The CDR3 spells CAIRIIAGTTEAFF. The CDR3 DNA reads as TGTGCCATCAGGATCATAGCAGGGACCACTGAAGCTTTCTTT.

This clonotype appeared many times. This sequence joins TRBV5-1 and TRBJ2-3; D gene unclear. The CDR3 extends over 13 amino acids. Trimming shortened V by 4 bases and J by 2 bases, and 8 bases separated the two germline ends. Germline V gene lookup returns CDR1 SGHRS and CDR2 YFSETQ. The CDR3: CASSPTYTDTQYF. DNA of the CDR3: TGCGCCAGCAGCCCGACCTACACAGATACGCAGTATTTT.

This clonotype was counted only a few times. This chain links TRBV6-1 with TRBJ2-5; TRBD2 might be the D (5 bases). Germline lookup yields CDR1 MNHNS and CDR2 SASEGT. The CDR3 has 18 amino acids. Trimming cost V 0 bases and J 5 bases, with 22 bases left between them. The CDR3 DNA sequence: TGTGCCAGCAGTGAAGCGGTCACGGGATCAGCCGCGGCGGAGACCCAGTACTTC. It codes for CASSEAVTGSAAAETQYF.

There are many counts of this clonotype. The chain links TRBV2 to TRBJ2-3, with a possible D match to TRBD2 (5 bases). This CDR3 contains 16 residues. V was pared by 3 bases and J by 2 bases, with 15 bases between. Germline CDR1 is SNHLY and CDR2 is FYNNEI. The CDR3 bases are TGTGCCAGCAGTGATCCCCCGGGATCTTTCACAGATACGCAGTATTTT. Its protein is CASSDPPGSFTDTQYF.

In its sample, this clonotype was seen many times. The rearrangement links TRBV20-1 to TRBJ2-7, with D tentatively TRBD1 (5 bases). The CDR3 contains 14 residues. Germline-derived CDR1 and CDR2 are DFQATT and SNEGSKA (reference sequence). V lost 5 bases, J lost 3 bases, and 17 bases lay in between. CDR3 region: CSAPLQVYGYEQYF. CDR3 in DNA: TGCAGTGCTCCCCTACAGGTCTACGGCTACGAGCAGTACTTC.

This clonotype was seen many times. The CDR3 protein is CASSEVGIGGTEAFF. Here the CDR3 DNA reads TGTGCCAGCAGTGAAGTAGGGATTGGGGGCACTGAAGCTTTCTTT. The V gene is TRBV6-1, the J gene TRBJ1-1, with D tentatively TRBD1 (5 bases). CDR3 size: 15 residues. V lost 1 base, J lost 4 bases, and 13 bases lay in between. Germline CDR1 is MNHNS and CDR2 is SASEGT.

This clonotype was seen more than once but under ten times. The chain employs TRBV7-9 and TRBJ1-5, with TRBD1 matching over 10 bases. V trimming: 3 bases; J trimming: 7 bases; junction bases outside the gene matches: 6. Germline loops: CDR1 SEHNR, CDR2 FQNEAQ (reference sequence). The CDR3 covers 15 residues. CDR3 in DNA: TGTGCCAGCAGCTTGGGACAGGGGACAGTACAGCCCCAGCATTTT. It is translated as CASSLGQGTVQPQHF.

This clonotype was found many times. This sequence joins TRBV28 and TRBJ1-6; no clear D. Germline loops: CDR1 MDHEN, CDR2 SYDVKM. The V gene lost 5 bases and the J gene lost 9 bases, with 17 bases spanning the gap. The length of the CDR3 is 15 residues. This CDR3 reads CASSRRAIRISPLHF. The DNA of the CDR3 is TGTGCCAGCAGTCGCCGTGCTATTAGGATTTCACCCCTCCACTTT. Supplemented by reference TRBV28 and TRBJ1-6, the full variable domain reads DVKVTQSSRYLVKRTGEKVFLECVQDMDHENMFWYRQDPGLGLRLIYFSYDVKMKEKGDIPEGYSVSREKKERFSLILESASTNQTSMYLCASSRRAIRISPLHFGNGTRLTVT.

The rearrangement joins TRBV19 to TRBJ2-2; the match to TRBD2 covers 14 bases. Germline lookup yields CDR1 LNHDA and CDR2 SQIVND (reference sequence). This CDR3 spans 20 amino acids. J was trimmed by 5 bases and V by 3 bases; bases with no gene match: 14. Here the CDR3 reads CASSIPILTSGRASTGELFF. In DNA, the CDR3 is TGTGCCAGTAGTATCCCTATCCTGACTAGCGGGAGGGCCTCGACCGGGGAGCTGTTTTTT.

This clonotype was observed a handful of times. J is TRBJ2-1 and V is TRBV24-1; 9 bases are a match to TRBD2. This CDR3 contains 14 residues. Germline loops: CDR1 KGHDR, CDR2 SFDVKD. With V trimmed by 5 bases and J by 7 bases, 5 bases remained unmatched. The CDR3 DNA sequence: TGTGCCACCAGTGTTGCGGGAGGGTGGAATGAGCAGTTCTTC. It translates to CATSVAGGWNEQFF.

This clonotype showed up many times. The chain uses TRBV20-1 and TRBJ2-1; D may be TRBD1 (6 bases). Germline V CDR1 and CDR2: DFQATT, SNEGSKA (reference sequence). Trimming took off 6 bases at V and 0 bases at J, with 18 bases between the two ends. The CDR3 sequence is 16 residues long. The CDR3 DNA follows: TGCAGTGCAATGCGCCGGGACACCCGCTCCTACAATGAGCAGTTCTTC. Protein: CSAMRRDTRSYNEQFF.

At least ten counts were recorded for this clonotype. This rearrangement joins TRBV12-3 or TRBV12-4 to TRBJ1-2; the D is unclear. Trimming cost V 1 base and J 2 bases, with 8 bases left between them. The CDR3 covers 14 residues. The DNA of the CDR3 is TGTGCCAGCAGTTTAGACACCTCCAACTATGGCTACACCTTC. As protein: CASSLDTSNYGYTF.